The 23 T cell receptor beta chains listed next were all sequenced from one sample in a study of cytomegalovirus exposure and HLA in healthy donors. The PCR employed 60 Vbeta primers together with 13 Jbeta primers. TCRdb's table, derived via immunoSEQ multiplex PCR, lists solely in-frame clones and lacks some. Found here are about 120,000 clones, around 84% of them singletons; the top ten hold 3.3%. Input material: PBMCs. These receptors were obtained from a woman younger than 45 in good health and CMV-seropositive.

This clone has only a few counts. The chain couples TRBV4-2 to TRBJ2-7; 7 nucleotides line up with TRBD1. This CDR3 is 14 amino acids long. Germline values: CDR1 LGHNA, CDR2 YNFKEQ. The V gene end was trimmed by 3 bases and the J gene end by 1 base; junction bases not matched to a gene: 3. The CDR3 DNA reads TGTGCCAGCAGCCAGGACAGGCTTTCCTACGAGCAGTACTTC. Amino acid sequence: CASSQDRLSYEQYF.

The chain uses TRBV7-9 and TRBJ1-3; no clear D. Trimming shortened V by 8 bases and J by 1 base, and 18 bases separated the two germline ends. The CDR3 runs to 16 residues. The germline V gene encodes CDR1 SEHNR and CDR2 FQNEAQ (reference sequence). The CDR3 is CASSRSWSKSGNTIYF. CDR3 coding DNA: TGTGCCAGCTCTCGATCGTGGAGTAAATCTGGAAACACCATATATTTT.

On this clone: The junction departs from the called germline gene at one end, perhaps through a read error. The sample contains more than one DNA sequence encoding this CDR3. V gene TRBV9 combines with J gene TRBJ1-2; D remains ambiguous. This CDR3 has 12 amino acids. CDR1 and CDR2 from the germline V gene are SGDLS and YYNGEE. This chain's CDR3 is CASSVGGYGYTF. The CDR3 nucleotides are TGTGCTAGCAGCGTAGGAGGGTACGGCTACACCTTC. The entire variable domain, with the rest obtained from reference TRBV9 and TRBJ1-2, is as follows: DSGVTQTPKHLITATGQRVTLRCSPRSGDLSVYWYQQSLDQGLQFLIQYYNGEERAKGNILERFSAQQFPDLHSELNLSSLELGDSALYFCASSVGGYGYTFGSGTRLTVV.

The chain carries TRBV2 and TRBJ2-7; TRBD2 might be the D (5 bases). CDR1 is SNHLY, CDR2 FYNNEI, per germline. The V end lost 4 bases, the J end lost 0 bases, and 16 bases lay between the germline ends. This CDR3 is built from 16 residues. The DNA of the CDR3 is TGTGCCAGCAGTGCCCTACTAGTGACAAGCTCCTACGAGCAGTACTTC. Translated: CASSALLVTSSYEQYF.

V gene TRBV4-3 combines with J gene TRBJ2-7; 10 positions match TRBD1. Germline V CDR1 and CDR2: LGHNA, YSLEER. The CDR3 has 15 residues. V was clipped by 3 bases and J by 2 bases; unmatched bases: 4. CDR3 DNA: TGCGCCAGCAGCCAGAGGACAGGGGGGACCTACGAGCAGTACTTC. Its protein product is CASSQRTGGTYEQYF.

There are a few counts of this clone. The J gene is TRBJ2-1, the V gene TRBV11-1, with 13 bases matching TRBD2. Per germline, CDR1 SGHAT and CDR2 FQDESV (reference sequence). The CDR3 length is 16 residues. The J segment lost 7 bases and the V segment lost 4 bases, leaving 7 bases of the junction unmatched. The CDR3 loop reads CASSSLAGGLVNEQFF. CDR3 nucleotide sequence: TGTGCCAGCAGCTCACTAGCGGGGGGGCTAGTAAATGAGCAGTTCTTC.

In DNA form, the CDR3 reads TGTGCCAGCAGCTCGTCTCGGGAGCAGTACTTC. This encodes CASSSSREQYF. This sequence joins TRBV7-9 and TRBJ2-7; D gene ambiguous. The CDR3 is 11 amino acids. Germline V gene data show CDR1 as SEHNR and CDR2 as FQNEAQ (reference sequence). Deletions cut 4 bases from V and 7 bases from J, with 8 bases between.

This chain joins TRBV10-3 and TRBJ2-7, with D tentatively TRBD1 (5 bases). Germline V lookup: CDR1 ENHRY, CDR2 SYGVKD. With 6 bases removed from V and 4 bases from J, the gap between germline ends came to 13 bases. This CDR3 comprises 13 residues. Here the CDR3 reads CAISDRQNYEQYF. CDR3 DNA: TGTGCCATCAGCGACCGACAGAATTACGAGCAGTACTTC.

As concerns this clone: This specimen includes other DNA sequences encoding the same CDR3. This rearrangement joins TRBV27 to TRBJ1-4; 8 bases match TRBD1. This CDR3 has 15 amino acids. V lost 8 bases and J lost 8; bases outside the gene matches: 13. In germline, CDR1 is MNHEY, CDR2 SMNVEV (reference sequence). The CDR3 nucleotides read TGTGCCAGCCACCCCGGGCAGGGGGCTTACGAAAAACTGTTTTTT. It is translated as CASHPGQGAYEKLFF.

This sequence joins TRBV10-3 and TRBJ1-2; D is undetermined. CDR1 is ENHRY and CDR2 is SYGVKD in the germline V gene. The ends were cut back, 1 base at V and 8 bases at J, with 11 bases in the middle. The CDR3 has 13 residues. DNA of the CDR3: TGTGCCATCAGTGAGTTCGGACTTCAGGGCTACACCTTC. Protein sequence: CAISEFGLQGYTF.

This chain links TRBV9 with TRBJ2-7, with D tentatively TRBD2 (6 bases). Looked up from germline, CDR1 is SGDLS and CDR2 is YYNGEE. V lost 3 bases and J 7 bases, leaving 11 bases between the germline ends. The CDR3 is 12 residues long. CDR3 in amino acids: CASSATGGEQYF. The CDR3 DNA sequence: TGTGCCAGCAGCGCCACTGGGGGGGAGCAGTACTTC. The full variable domain, completed using reference TRBV9 and TRBJ2-7, is DSGVTQTPKHLITATGQRVTLRCSPRSGDLSVYWYQQSLDQGLQFLIQYYNGEERAKGNILERFSAQQFPDLHSELNLSSLELGDSALYFCASSATGGEQYFGPGTRLTVT.

The DNA for the CDR3 is TGTGCCTGGAGTCCGGGACAGGGCACTTCGGTCGAAAAACTGTTTTTT. Amino acid sequence: CAWSPGQGTSVEKLFF. The J gene is TRBJ1-4, the V gene TRBV30, with 9 bases that match TRBD1. This CDR3 spans 16 amino acids. Germline V lookup: CDR1 GTSNPN, CDR2 SVGIG (reference sequence). The trim removed 2 bases at V and 8 bases at J, leaving 12 bases unmatched.

This clone has a single count. V and J are TRBV18 and TRBJ1-6; maybe TRBD1 (6 bases). Trimming shortened V by 3 bases and J by 0 bases, and 12 bases separated the two germline ends. CDR3 size: 17 residues. Germline assignment: CDR1 KGHSH and CDR2 LQKENI. The CDR3 DNA sequence: TGTGCCAGCTCACCGGGACACCCGAGCTCCTATAATTCACCCCTCCACTTT. This sequence encodes CASSPGHPSSYNSPLHF.

This chain joins TRBV4-1 and TRBJ2-7; 7 nucleotides agree with TRBD1. CDR1 is MGHRA, CDR2 YSYEKL, per germline. V was pared by 0 bases and J by 4 bases, with 9 bases of the junction left unmatched. The CDR3 is 16 residues long. The DNA of the CDR3 is TGCGCCAGCAGCCAAGATCCTGGAGAGGGGGCATACGAGCAGTACTTC. Protein product: CASSQDPGEGAYEQYF.

The gene calls are TRBV7-3 and TRBJ2-1; 8 nucleotides match TRBD2. This CDR3 spans 14 amino acids. CDR1 is SGHTA and CDR2 is FQGTGA in the germline V gene. Unmatched junction bases numbered 1, after V lost 3 bases and J lost 3 bases. CDR3: CASSLLAGYNEQFF. The CDR3 DNA follows: TGTGCCAGCAGCTTGCTAGCGGGCTACAATGAGCAGTTCTTC.

The chain is built from TRBV5-1 and TRBJ2-5, with TRBD1 as a possible D gene (6 bases). Trimming stripped 10 bases from V and 1 base from J, with 17 bases between. Germline CDR1 SGHRS, CDR2 YFSETQ. This CDR3 is built from 14 residues. The CDR3 DNA reads TGCGCCGGCACGCTGACAGGCATCCAAGAGACCCAGTACTTC. It translates to CAGTLTGIQETQYF.

V usage is TRBV5-5 and J usage is TRBJ2-5; TRBD2 matches at 14 bases. The germline gives CDR1 SGHKS, CDR2 YYEKEE (reference sequence). Trimming removed 3 bases from V and 5 bases from J; junction bases left unmatched: 9. The CDR3 runs 17 residues. This chain's CDR3 is CASSSGLAGDVRETQYF. In nucleotides, the CDR3 is TGTGCCAGCAGCTCGGGACTAGCGGGGGACGTTCGTGAGACCCAGTACTTC.

This clone was detected only once. The CDR3 DNA reads as TGTGCCAGCAGCGACCAAGGACTAGGGAATGAGCAGTTCTTC. Its protein is CASSDQGLGNEQFF. The chain carries TRBV7-9 and TRBJ2-1, with 7 bases aligning to TRBD2. The junction had 8 bases not matched to a gene; V was cut back by 5 bases and J by 7 bases. CDR1 is SEHNR, CDR2 FQNEAQ, per germline (reference sequence). This CDR3 spans 14 amino acids.

This clone has a single count. The chain has TRBV6-1 and TRBJ1-4; D gene uncertain. V was cut by 7 bases and J by 7 bases, with 7 bases left in between. The germline gives CDR1 MNHNS, CDR2 SASEGT. This CDR3 has 11 residues. CDR3 loop: CASNLGEKLFF. CDR3 DNA sequence: TGTGCCAGCAATCTCGGTGAAAAACTGTTTTTT.

The chain joins TRBV2 to TRBJ2-7, with TRBD2 matching over 8 bases. The V gene's germline CDR1 is SNHLY and CDR2 FYNNEI. The CDR3 totals 12 residues. After removal of 4 bases from V and 4 bases from J, the junction contained 0 bases not matched to a gene. The CDR3 sequence is CASSAGGYEQYF. CDR3 DNA: TGTGCCAGCAGTGCGGGAGGGTACGAGCAGTACTTC.

The rearrangement joins TRBV6-1 to TRBJ1-5; D might be TRBD1 (5 bases). The CDR3 runs to 13 residues. Germline assignment: CDR1 MNHNS and CDR2 SASEGT. V was pared by 3 bases and J by 5 bases, with 8 bases between. The CDR3 sequence is CASSETVDQPQHF. In nucleotides, the CDR3 is TGTGCCAGCAGTGAGACAGTGGATCAGCCCCAGCATTTT.

Only one count was recorded for this clone. The V gene is TRBV2, the J gene TRBJ2-7; no clear D gene. This CDR3 has 12 residues. Germline CDR1 reads SNHLY; CDR2 reads FYNNEI. Trimming cost V 5 bases and J 0 bases, with 5 bases left between them. As DNA, the CDR3 is TGTGCCAGCAGTACAACCTCCTACGAGCAGTACTTC. This sequence encodes CASSTTSYEQYF.

The J gene is TRBJ1-1, the V gene TRBV7-9, with 7 bases that match TRBD1. Germline trimming cut 2 bases from V and 5 bases from J; bases unmatched to any gene: 8. Germline V gives CDR1 SEHNR, CDR2 FQNEAQ (reference sequence). The CDR3 runs to 15 residues. CDR3 DNA: TGTGCCAGCAGCTTAAGTCCAGGGGGAGGTACTGAAGCTTTCTTT. Its translation: CASSLSPGGGTEAFF.